This T cell receptor beta chain was obtained from a study of identical twins. The CDR3 runs 14 residues. CDR1 and CDR2 from the germline V gene are SGDLS and YYNGEE. Trimming removed 0 bases from V and 9 bases from J; junction bases left unmatched: 5. Broader study findings: Cord blood beta clonotypes present at high abundance carried fewer insertions; no such pattern appeared in memory repertoires. Invariant MAIT and iNKT cells may have partly biased zero-insertion analyses. Out-of-frame beta sequences exhibited a weaker degree of excess twin sharing. Some out-of-frame alpha sequences were shared by twins, and these showed excess low generation probability.

This clonotype came up many times. Antigen: not known. TCRdb reanalysed the 5' RACE reads using MiXCR and keeps one entry per CDR3 protein. The sample yields about 210,000 distinct CDR3 sequences, 9.4% seen once. The TCR originated in a young woman in good health. The sequenced sample consisted of memory (CD45RO+) T cells sorted from blood. This chain links TRBV9 with TRBJ2-1; 8 bases align to TRBD1. CDR3 loop: CASSVDAGGGEQFF. DNA of the CDR3: TGTGCCAGCAGCGTAGACGCAGGGGGCGGTGAGCAGTTCTTC.